This is a list of T cell receptor beta chains from one sample in a study of blood T cell repertoires in COVID-19. Sequencing was performed with immunoSEQ multiplex PCR; in TCRdb, only in-frame clones are kept and a portion is missing. This table has approximately 220,000 clones, roughly 81% appearing once. The specimen was peripheral blood. The receptors derive from a man between 50 and 59 years old who had recovered from COVID-19. Both conserved end residues are part of each CDR3. Fields, in order: V gene, J gene, CDR3 protein.

v_gene: TRBV7-2; j_gene: TRBJ2-1; CDR3aa: CASSLGQGTSEQFF
v_gene: TRBV6-5; j_gene: TRBJ2-1; CDR3aa: CASRPNRGRYNEQFF
v_gene: TRBV18; j_gene: TRBJ2-3; CDR3aa: CASSPGTGTDTQYF
v_gene: TRBV19; j_gene: TRBJ2-5; CDR3aa: CASSIGRQETQYF
v_gene: TRBV4-1; j_gene: TRBJ2-7; CDR3aa: CASSQGQGASAQYF
v_gene: TRBV15; j_gene: TRBJ1-4; CDR3aa: CATSRHRGGNEKLFF
v_gene: TRBV21-1; j_gene: TRBJ1-2; CDR3aa: CASSDRDRGPLYGYTF
v_gene: TRBV6-4; j_gene: TRBJ2-1; CDR3aa: CASSQTGGVQFF
v_gene: TRBV7-6; j_gene: TRBJ2-7; CDR3aa: CASSLRAGVAYEQYF
v_gene: TRBV24-1; j_gene: TRBJ1-5; CDR3aa: CATSDPAGGNQPQHF
v_gene: TRBV5-8; j_gene: TRBJ2-7; CDR3aa: CASSPWLSYEQYF
v_gene: TRBV7-9; j_gene: TRBJ2-7; CDR3aa: CASSLYATKRGNEQYF
v_gene: TRBV5-1; j_gene: TRBJ2-5; CDR3aa: CASSTGLAGGRQETQYF
v_gene: TRBV14; j_gene: TRBJ2-5; CDR3aa: CASSQGDRGTETQYF
v_gene: TRBV6-5; j_gene: TRBJ2-1; CDR3aa: CASSYSSLATYNEQFF
v_gene: TRBV5-4; j_gene: TRBJ2-1; CDR3aa: CASRPGPGELKSSYNEQFF
v_gene: TRBV5-1; j_gene: TRBJ2-1; CDR3aa: CASSLALAGSYNEQFF
v_gene: TRBV6-2/TRBV6-3; j_gene: TRBJ2-7; CDR3aa: CASSYMAGASYEQYF
v_gene: TRBV27; j_gene: TRBJ1-2; CDR3aa: CASRGQGAVDGYTF
v_gene: TRBV29-1; j_gene: TRBJ1-2; CDR3aa: CSVGQGNYGYTF
v_gene: TRBV27; j_gene: TRBJ2-3; CDR3aa: CASSSPGTKITDTQYF
v_gene: TRBV10-3; j_gene: TRBJ2-7; CDR3aa: CAISGDRGAYEQYF
v_gene: TRBV1; j_gene: TRBJ2-5; CDR3aa: CTSSQERETQYF
v_gene: TRBV6-7; j_gene: TRBJ2-3; CDR3aa: CASSRLAGPLTDTQYF